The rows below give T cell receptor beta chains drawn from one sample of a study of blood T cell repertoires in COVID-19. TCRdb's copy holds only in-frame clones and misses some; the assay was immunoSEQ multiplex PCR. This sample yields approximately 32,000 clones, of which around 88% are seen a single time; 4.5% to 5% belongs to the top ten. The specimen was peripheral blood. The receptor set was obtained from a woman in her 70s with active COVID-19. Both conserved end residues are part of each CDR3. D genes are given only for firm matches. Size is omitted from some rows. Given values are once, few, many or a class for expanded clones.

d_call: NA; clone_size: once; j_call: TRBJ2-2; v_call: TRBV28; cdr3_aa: CASTSGNGELFF; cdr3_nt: TGTGCCAGTACGAGCGGTAACGGGGAGCTGTTTTTT
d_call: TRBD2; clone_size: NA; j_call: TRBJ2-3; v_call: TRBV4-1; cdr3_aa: CASSHGLAGVSDTQYF; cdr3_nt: TGCGCCAGCAGCCATGGGCTAGCGGGGGTTTCGGATACGCAGTATTTT
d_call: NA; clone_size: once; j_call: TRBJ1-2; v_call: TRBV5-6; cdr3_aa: CASILMGAANYGYTF; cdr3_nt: TGTGCCAGCATCCTGATGGGGGCTGCTAACTATGGCTACACCTTC
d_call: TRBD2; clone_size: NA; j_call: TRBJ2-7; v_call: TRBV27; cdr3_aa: CASSSLAGGPNEQYF; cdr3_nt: TGTGCCAGCAGTTCTCTAGCGGGGGGGCCCAACGAGCAGTACTTC
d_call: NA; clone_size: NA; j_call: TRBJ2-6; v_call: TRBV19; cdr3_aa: CASAAVSGANVLTF; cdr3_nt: TGTGCCAGTGCGGCGGTCTCCGGGGCCAACGTCCTGACTTTC
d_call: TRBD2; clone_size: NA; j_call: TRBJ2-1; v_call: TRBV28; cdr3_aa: CASSLSLLAGGRTEQFF; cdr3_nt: TGTGCCAGCAGTTTGTCCTTACTAGCGGGGGGGCGGACCGAGCAGTTCTTC
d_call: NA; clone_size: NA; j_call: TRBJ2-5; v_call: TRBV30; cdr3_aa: CAWSMLQGSGETQYF; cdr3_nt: TGTGCCTGGAGTATGCTACAGGGGAGCGGGGAGACCCAGTACTTC
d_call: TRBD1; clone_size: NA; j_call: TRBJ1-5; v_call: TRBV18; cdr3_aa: CASSPKGTGRVGQPQHF; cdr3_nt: TGTGCCAGCTCACCAAAGGGGACAGGTCGGGTCGGTCAGCCCCAGCATTTT
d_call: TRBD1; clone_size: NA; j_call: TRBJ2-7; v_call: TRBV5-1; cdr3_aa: CASNPTGPHYEQYF; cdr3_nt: TGCGCCAGCAACCCGACAGGGCCCCACTACGAGCAGTACTTC
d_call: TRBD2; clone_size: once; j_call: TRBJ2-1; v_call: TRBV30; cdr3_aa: CAWSPRLAGNNEQFF; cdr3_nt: TGTGCCTGGAGCCCCCGTCTAGCGGGTAACAATGAGCAGTTCTTC
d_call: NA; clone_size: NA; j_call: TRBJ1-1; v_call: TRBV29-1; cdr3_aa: CSVWEGGTEAFF; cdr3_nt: TGCAGCGTGTGGGAGGGGGGCACTGAAGCTTTCTTT
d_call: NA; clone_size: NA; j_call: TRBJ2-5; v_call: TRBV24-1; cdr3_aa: CATSDSAWRGQQETQYF; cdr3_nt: TGTGCCACCAGTGATTCCGCTTGGCGGGGGCAACAAGAGACCCAGTACTTC
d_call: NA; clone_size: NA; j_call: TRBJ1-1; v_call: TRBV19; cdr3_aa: CASSLGRGTEAFF; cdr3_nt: TGTGCCAGTAGTCTCGGCAGGGGTACTGAAGCTTTCTTT
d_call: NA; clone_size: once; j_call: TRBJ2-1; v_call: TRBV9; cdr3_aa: CASSVGNYNEQFF; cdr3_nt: TGTGCCAGCAGCGTAGGTAACTACAATGAGCAGTTCTTC
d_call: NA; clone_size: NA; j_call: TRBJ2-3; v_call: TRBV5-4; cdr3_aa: CASSLGGGATDTQYF; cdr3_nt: TGTGCCAGCAGCTTGGGTGGGGGGGCCACAGATACGCAGTATTTT
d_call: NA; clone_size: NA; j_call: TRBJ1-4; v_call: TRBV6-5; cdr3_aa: CASSPDNFPRKLFF; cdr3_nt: TGTGCCAGCAGTCCGGACAACTTCCCACGAAAACTGTTTTTT
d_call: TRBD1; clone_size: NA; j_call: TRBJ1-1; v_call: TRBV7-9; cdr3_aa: CASSPAGTVNTEAFF; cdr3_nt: TGTGCCAGCAGCCCGGCGGGGACAGTGAACACTGAAGCTTTCTTT
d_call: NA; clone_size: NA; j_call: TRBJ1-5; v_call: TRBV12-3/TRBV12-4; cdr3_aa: CASSLNRQPQHF; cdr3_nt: TGTGCCAGCAGTTTAAATCGTCAGCCCCAGCATTTT
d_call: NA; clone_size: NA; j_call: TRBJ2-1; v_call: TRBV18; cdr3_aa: CASSRQGYNEQFF; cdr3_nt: TGTGCCAGCTCCCGTCAGGGTTACAATGAGCAGTTCTTC
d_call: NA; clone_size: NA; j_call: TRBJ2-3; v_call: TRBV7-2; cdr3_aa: CASSLARSHTQYF; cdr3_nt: TGTGCCAGCAGCTTAGCGCGGAGTCATACGCAGTATTTT
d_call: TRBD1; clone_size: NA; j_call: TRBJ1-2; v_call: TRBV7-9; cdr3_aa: CASSSSGTGIGYTF; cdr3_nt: TGTGCCAGCAGTTCCTCCGGGACAGGGATCGGCTACACCTTC
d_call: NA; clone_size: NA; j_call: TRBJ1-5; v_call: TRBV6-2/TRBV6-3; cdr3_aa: CASSYGTHNQPQHF; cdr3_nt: TGTGCCAGCAGTTATGGGACACACAATCAGCCCCAGCATTTT
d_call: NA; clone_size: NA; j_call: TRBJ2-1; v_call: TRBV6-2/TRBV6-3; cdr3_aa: CASSPPEIREQFF; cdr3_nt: TGTGCCAGCAGTCCCCCGGAGATTCGGGAGCAGTTCTTC
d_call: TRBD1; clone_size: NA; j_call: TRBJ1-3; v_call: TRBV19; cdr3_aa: CASSIWDRIGSGNTIYF; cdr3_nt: TGTGCCAGTAGTATATGGGACAGGATCGGCTCTGGAAACACCATATATTTT
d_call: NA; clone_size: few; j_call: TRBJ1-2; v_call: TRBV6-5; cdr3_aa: CASKDSRGYGYTF; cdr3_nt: TGTGCCAGCAAGGACAGTCGGGGCTATGGCTACACCTTC
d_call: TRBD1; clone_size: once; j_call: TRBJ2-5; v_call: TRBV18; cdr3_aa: CASSRTQDRIETQYF; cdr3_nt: TGTGCCAGCTCACGAACTCAGGACAGGATAGAGACCCAGTACTTC
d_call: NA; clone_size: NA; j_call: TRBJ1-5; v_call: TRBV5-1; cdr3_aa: CASSPDNNQPQHF; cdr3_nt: TGCGCCAGCAGCCCCGACAACAATCAGCCCCAGCATTTT
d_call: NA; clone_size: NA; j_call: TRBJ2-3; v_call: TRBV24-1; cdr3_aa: CATSGPGESQYF; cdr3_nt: TGTGCCACCAGTGGCCCAGGGGAGTCGCAGTATTTT
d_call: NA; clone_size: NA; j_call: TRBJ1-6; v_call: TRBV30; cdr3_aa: CAWRDIDRLNSPLHF; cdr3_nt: TGTGCCTGGAGAGACATCGACAGGCTTAATTCACCCCTCCACTTT
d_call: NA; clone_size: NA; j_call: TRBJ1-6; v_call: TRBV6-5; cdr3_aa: CASTNRALGNSPLHF; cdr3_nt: TGTGCCAGCACTAACAGGGCCCTGGGTAATTCACCCCTCCACTTT
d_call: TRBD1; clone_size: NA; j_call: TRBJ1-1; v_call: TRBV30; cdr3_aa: CAWSVGQAYDLF; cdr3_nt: TGTGCCTGGAGTGTCGGACAGGCTTATGACCTCTTT
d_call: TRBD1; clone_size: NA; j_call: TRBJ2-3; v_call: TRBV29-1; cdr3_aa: CSVPGTGTSDTQYF; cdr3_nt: TGCAGCGTCCCCGGGACAGGGACCTCAGATACGCAGTATTTT
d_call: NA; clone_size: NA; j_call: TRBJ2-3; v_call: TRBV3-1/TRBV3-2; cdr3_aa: CASSPVAGLQYF; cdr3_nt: TGTGCCAGCAGCCCGGTGGCAGGTTTACAGTATTTT
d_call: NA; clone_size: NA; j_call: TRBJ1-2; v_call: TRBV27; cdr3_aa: CASSFRALHGYTF; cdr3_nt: TGTGCCAGCAGTTTCAGGGCTTTACATGGCTACACCTTC
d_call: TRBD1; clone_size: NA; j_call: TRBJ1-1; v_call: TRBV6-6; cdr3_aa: CASSWTGPTFF; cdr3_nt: TGTGCCAGCAGTTGGACAGGACCAACTTTCTTT
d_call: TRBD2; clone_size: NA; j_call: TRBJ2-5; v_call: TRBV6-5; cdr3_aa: CASSYSRLAARGTQYF; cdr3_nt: TGTGCCAGCAGTTACTCGAGGCTAGCGGCACGGGGGACCCAGTACTTC
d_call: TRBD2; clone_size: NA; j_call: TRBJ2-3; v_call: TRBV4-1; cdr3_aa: CASSQEGTSGSTDTQYF; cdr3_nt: TGCGCCAGCAGCCAAGAAGGGACTAGCGGGAGCACAGATACGCAGTATTTT
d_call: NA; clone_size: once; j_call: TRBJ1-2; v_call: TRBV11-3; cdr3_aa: CAIEDNYGYTF; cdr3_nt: TGTGCCATTGAGGATAACTATGGCTACACCTTC
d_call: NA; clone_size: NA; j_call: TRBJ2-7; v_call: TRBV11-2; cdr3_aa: CASSLGALEQYF; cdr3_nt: TGTGCCAGCAGCTTAGGGGCCCTCGAGCAGTACTTC
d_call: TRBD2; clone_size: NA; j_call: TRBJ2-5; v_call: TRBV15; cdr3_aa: CATSSYSGETQYF; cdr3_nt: TGTGCCACCAGCAGTTATAGCGGGGAGACCCAGTACTTC
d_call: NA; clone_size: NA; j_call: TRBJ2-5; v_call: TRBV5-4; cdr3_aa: CASSSWVGGGTETQYF; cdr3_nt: TGTGCCAGCAGCTCATGGGTAGGGGGGGGTACGGAGACCCAGTACTTC